These 10 T cell receptor beta chains came from one sample sequenced in a study of T cells in Graves' hyperthyroidism and ophthalmopathy. Using RNA transcripts as the source, TCR beta CDR3 regions were amplified. When the TCR CDR3 underwent first-round RT-PCR, the HTBI primer set was used. TCRdb re-called the multiplex PCR reads with MiXCR, one entry per CDR3 protein. This table has hundreds of thousands of distinct CDR3 sequences, about 19% appearing once. Sample: blood. The receptors derive from a woman aged 50 to 65 with Graves' hyperthyroidism that later progressed to Graves' ophthalmopathy.

V is TRBV9 and J is TRBJ2-3; no clear D gene. There are 13 residues in the CDR3. Germline V gene lookup returns CDR1 SGDLS and CDR2 YYNGEE. Trimming stripped 0 bases from V and 4 bases from J, with 6 bases between. The CDR3 region is CASSVGLPDTQYF. Written as DNA, the CDR3 is TGTGCCAGCAGCGTAGGCCTACCAGATACGCAGTATTTT.

V and J are TRBV19 and TRBJ1-4; maybe TRBD1 (5 bases). Germline assignment: CDR1 LNHDA and CDR2 SQIVND (reference sequence). Trimming cost V 3 bases and J 4 bases, with 18 bases left between them. The CDR3 contains 17 residues. CDR3 DNA: TGTGCCAGTAGTATGCGGAGGGGCCAAAATTTTAATGAAAAACTGTTTTTT. This sequence encodes CASSMRRGQNFNEKLFF.

This clonotype was counted only a few times. This chain connects TRBV7-9 to TRBJ2-2; 8 nucleotides align to TRBD1. Germline V CDR1 and CDR2: SEHNR, FQNEAQ (reference sequence). The CDR3 is 13 amino acids. After removal of 4 bases from V and 7 bases from J, the junction contained 2 bases not matched to a gene. The DNA of the CDR3 is TGTGCCAGCAGCTGGACAGGGAACGGGGAGCTGTTTTTT. This gives the protein CASSWTGNGELFF.

V is TRBV20-1 and J is TRBJ2-1; 7 bases line up with TRBD2. The CDR3 is 12 amino acids. With 8 bases clipped from V and 7 bases from J, the junction kept 8 bases outside the gene matches. Germline V gene lookup returns CDR1 DFQATT and CDR2 SNEGSKA (reference sequence). Here the CDR3 DNA reads TGCAGTCCCCGGACTAGTTGGAATGAGCAGTTCTTC. It specifies CSPRTSWNEQFF.

This clonotype was recorded a few times. This chain joins TRBV10-1 and TRBJ2-3; the D gene could be TRBD1 or TRBD2 (5 bases each). CDR1 and CDR2 from the germline V gene are WNHNN and SYGVQD (reference sequence). This CDR3 region has 15 residues. The germline V and J ends were trimmed by 6 bases and 0 bases, with 13 bases remaining between them. CDR3 DNA sequence: TGCGCCAGCAGCCCGGGACGGTTTAGCACAGATACGCAGTATTTT. Protein: CASSPGRFSTDTQYF.

This clonotype was observed a few times. The chain has TRBV5-1 and TRBJ2-2; D unclear. V lost 9 bases to trimming and J lost 1 base, with 10 bases between them. The CDR3 runs to 13 residues. Germline V gives CDR1 SGHRS, CDR2 YFSETQ. The CDR3 here is CATRDGNTGELFF. The DNA for the CDR3 is TGCGCCACCAGAGACGGGAACACCGGGGAGCTGTTTTTT.

V gene TRBV19 combines with J gene TRBJ2-1; 15 positions agree with TRBD2. This CDR3 has 16 residues. Germline-derived CDR1 and CDR2 are LNHDA and SQIVND (reference sequence). Trimming took 4 bases from V and 7 from J; bases not matched to a gene: 5. The CDR3 DNA is TGTGCCAGTAGTAAGGGACTAGCGGGGGGATCAAATGAGCAGTTCTTC. Its protein product is CASSKGLAGGSNEQFF.

This clonotype was observed many times. The CDR3 DNA follows: TGCGCCAGCACTTATTGGGGGGACAGGAGGGAGCAGTACTTC. This sequence encodes CASTYWGDRREQYF. V usage is TRBV5-1 and J usage is TRBJ2-7; TRBD1 aligns across 8 bases. This CDR3 has 14 residues. The junction had 12 bases not matched to a gene; V was cut back by 6 bases and J by 7 bases. The germline V gene encodes CDR1 SGHRS and CDR2 YFSETQ.

CDR3 protein: CASSQAQTGPWNTGELFF. The CDR3 DNA is TGTGCCAGCAGCCAAGCCCAAACAGGGCCCTGGAACACCGGGGAGCTGTTTTTT. The chain joins TRBV3-1 to TRBJ2-2, with a tentative D call TRBD1 (6 bases). Germline V gene sequence: CDR1 LGHDT, CDR2 YNNKEL (reference sequence). The CDR3 has 18 amino acids. Deletions cut 1 base from V and 1 base from J, with 16 bases between.

At least ten counts were recorded for this clonotype. The chain couples TRBV20-1 to TRBJ1-5; maybe TRBD1 (5 bases). Germline V CDR1 and CDR2: DFQATT, SNEGSKA (reference sequence). The CDR3 spans 20 residues. V was cut by 3 bases and J by 1 base, with 28 bases left in between. The CDR3 reads CSARVFMSRARGESNQPQHF. The CDR3 DNA follows: TGCAGTGCTAGGGTTTTCATGAGCAGGGCAAGAGGGGAAAGCAATCAGCCCCAGCATTTT.